The clone carrying this TCR beta chain was counted a few times. Construction of the TCR beta libraries employed iRepertoire HTBI primers in conjunction with Arm-PCR of CDR3 regions. Each CDR3 protein is one row after TCRdb ran MiXCR on the multiplex PCR reads. The sample records about 320,000 distinct CDR3 sequences, 15% to 20% being singletons. This entry is derived from a study of regulatory T cells in long-lasting Graves disease. Germline-derived CDR1 and CDR2 are LGHNT and FRNRAP. CDR3 length equals 14 residues. V dropped 4 bases and J dropped 3 bases, with 9 bases sitting between them. Specified time point: newly diagnosed GD, antithyroid drugs for less than 3 months. Making the TCR library involved RNA that had been extracted from PBMCs.

The source is a female donor with Graves disease. The specimen comprised peripheral blood mononuclear cells (PBMCs), sampled at new diagnosis, from a patient treated with antithyroid drugs. The V call is TRBV12-5, the J call TRBJ1-4; D possibly corresponds to TRBD1 (5 bases). The CDR3 loop is CASGSGDANEKLFF. The CDR3 region has the DNA TGTGCTAGTGGTTCCGGGGACGCTAATGAAAAACTGTTTTTT.